Each of the 20 T cell receptor beta chains below was sequenced from the same sample in a study of blood T cell repertoires in COVID-19. This table comes from immunoSEQ multiplex PCR, and its TCRdb copy is limited to in-frame clones, with some not included. The sample lists about 480,000 clones, approximately 90% occurring once. Material: PBMCs or T cells enriched from blood (not recorded which). These receptors were collected from a woman aged 35 to 49 who had recovered from COVID-19.

V and J are TRBV5-1 and TRBJ2-1, with TRBD2 identical over 12 bases. Germline CDR1 is SGHRS and CDR2 is YFSETQ. V lost 4 bases to trimming and J lost 8 bases; unmatched junction nucleotides: 7. CDR3 size: 15 residues. This chain's CDR3 is CASSLRLAGADEQFF. The CDR3 DNA reads as TGCGCCAGCAGCCTTCGACTAGCGGGAGCGGATGAGCAGTTCTTC.

The rearrangement joins TRBV5-6 to TRBJ2-1, with 10 bases fitting TRBD2. CDR1 and CDR2 (germline): SGHDT, YYEEEE. This CDR3 region has 17 residues. Trimming cost V 3 bases and J 5 bases; bases outside gene matches: 11. CDR3 residues: CASSWGTLAGGHNEQFF. DNA for the CDR3: TGTGCCAGCAGCTGGGGGACTTTAGCGGGAGGACACAATGAGCAGTTCTTC.

The chain combines TRBV9 with TRBJ2-1; the D gene is possibly TRBD2 (5 bases). Germline CDR1 is SGDLS and CDR2 is YYNGEE. Deletions cut 3 bases from V and 6 bases from J, with 7 bases between. This CDR3 has 12 amino acids. The CDR3 sequence is CASSEGVNEQFF. In DNA form, the CDR3 reads TGTGCCAGCAGCGAGGGAGTCAATGAGCAGTTCTTC.

The chain is built from TRBV13 and TRBJ1-3; 12 bases align to TRBD1. This CDR3 is 16 amino acids long. V dropped 4 bases and J dropped 2; count of bases not matched to a gene: 3. Germline values: CDR1 PRHDT, CDR2 FYEKMQ (reference sequence). The CDR3 reads CASSSRDRGPGNTIYF. CDR3 in DNA: TGTGCCAGCAGCTCCCGGGACAGGGGGCCTGGAAACACCATATATTTT.

The V gene is TRBV7-2, the J gene TRBJ1-1; weak D call: TRBD1 (5 bases). CDR1 is SGHTA and CDR2 is FQGNSA in the germline V gene. This CDR3 spans 14 amino acids. V lost 5 bases to trimming and J lost 1 base, with 11 bases between them. The CDR3 loop reads CASSAETENTEAFF. CDR3 sequence (DNA): TGTGCCAGCAGCGCTGAGACAGAGAACACTGAAGCTTTCTTT. The full variable domain, completed using reference TRBV7-2 and TRBJ1-1, is GAGVSQSPSNKVTEKGKDVELRCDPISGHTALYWYRQSLGQGLEFLIYFQGNSAPDKSGLPSDRFSAERTGGSVSTLTIQRTQQEDSAVYLCASSAETENTEAFFGQGTRLTVV.

The V gene is TRBV15, the J gene TRBJ1-4; 8 positions agree with TRBD1. This CDR3 has 17 amino acids. Trimming cost V 0 bases and J 0 bases; bases outside gene matches: 3. CDR1 LNHNV and CDR2 YYDKDF come from the germline V gene (reference sequence). The CDR3 DNA reads TGTGCCACCAGCAGAGACCACAGGGGGGCAACTAATGAAAAACTGTTTTTT. Protein: CATSRDHRGATNEKLFF.

The chain links TRBV9 to TRBJ2-3; D may be TRBD1 (8 bases). V dropped 4 bases and J dropped 1 base, with 25 bases sitting between them. The CDR3 covers 19 residues. Germline V gives CDR1 SGDLS, CDR2 YYNGEE. In DNA, the CDR3 is TGTGCCAGCAGCATCCAGGACAGGGAAGCGGGACGACGCACAGATACGCAGTATTTT. Translation gives CASSIQDREAGRRTDTQYF.

The genes are TRBV25-1 and TRBJ1-1, with D maybe TRBD1 (5 bases). Germline assignment: CDR1 MGHDK and CDR2 SYGVNS. The CDR3 loop spans 11 amino acids. Trimming took off 6 bases at V and 11 bases at J, with 13 bases between the two ends. CDR3 loop: CASRDIGRAFF. CDR3 DNA: TGTGCCAGCAGGGACATCGGTCGGGCTTTCTTT.

The chain uses TRBV29-1 and TRBJ2-7, with a weak D call TRBD2 (6 bases). Deletions cut 5 bases from V and 5 bases from J, with 10 bases between. Germline V gene data show CDR1 as SQVTM and CDR2 as ANQGSEA. The CDR3 has 11 residues. Written as DNA, the CDR3 is TGCAGCGTTAGACCGGGAGACGAGCAGTACTTC. As protein: CSVRPGDEQYF.

V is TRBV6-5 and J is TRBJ2-7; 10 bases fit TRBD1. The CDR3 sequence is 15 residues long. Germline V lookup: CDR1 MNHEY, CDR2 SVGAGI. Trimming cost V 2 bases and J 4 bases; bases outside gene matches: 5. The CDR3 DNA follows: TGTGCCAGCAGTTACAGGGGACAGGGGTTATACGAGCAGTACTTC. This encodes CASSYRGQGLYEQYF.

V and J are TRBV7-9 and TRBJ1-2; the D gene is possibly TRBD1 (6 bases). The CDR3 is 13 amino acids. The V gene's germline CDR1 is SEHNR and CDR2 FQNEAQ (reference sequence). The V end was cut by 6 bases, the J end by 8 bases, with 16 bases between. CDR3 bases: TGTGCCAGCAGGGGAGAGACAGGTCACGGCTACACCTTC. This sequence encodes CASRGETGHGYTF.

The V call is TRBV2, the J call TRBJ1-4, with D tentatively TRBD1 (6 bases). This CDR3 has 15 amino acids. CDR1 SNHLY and CDR2 FYNNEI come from the germline V gene. With 4 bases removed from V and 12 bases from J, the gap between germline ends came to 21 bases. The CDR3 sequence: CASSVLRQAGGELFF. The CDR3 DNA is TGTGCCAGCAGTGTATTAAGACAGGCAGGAGGAGAACTGTTTTTT.

The rearrangement uses TRBV24-1 and TRBJ2-3, with TRBD1 matching 10 bases. The CDR3 loop spans 17 amino acids. The V gene end was trimmed by 10 bases and the J gene end by 0 bases; junction bases not matched to a gene: 12. From germline, CDR1 is KGHDR and CDR2 SFDVKD. The CDR3 reads CATSKTGGTASTDTQYF. The CDR3 DNA reads as TGTGCCACAAGTAAGACAGGGGGCACCGCTAGCACAGATACGCAGTATTTT.

The gene calls are TRBV6-6 and TRBJ1-4; no reliable D call. This CDR3 has 14 residues. Germline lookup yields CDR1 MNHNY and CDR2 SVGAGI (reference sequence). The V and J ends lost 3 bases and 4 bases respectively, with 9 bases between them. The chain's CDR3 is CASSYSQINEKLFF. The CDR3 region has the DNA TGTGCCAGCAGTTATTCACAGATTAATGAAAAACTGTTTTTT.

The chain combines TRBV7-9 with TRBJ1-1; D remains unclear. This CDR3 comprises 9 residues. Trimming took off 5 bases at V and 7 bases at J, with 2 bases between the two ends. Looked up from germline, CDR1 is SEHNR and CDR2 is FQNEAQ (reference sequence). CDR3 in amino acids: CASSLEAFF. DNA of the CDR3: TGTGCCAGCAGCCTTGAAGCTTTCTTT.

The chain recombines TRBV25-1 with TRBJ1-5; 12 bases are shared with TRBD1. The CDR3 spans 17 residues. In germline, CDR1 is MGHDK, CDR2 SYGVNS. V lost 9 bases and J lost 1; bases outside the gene matches: 10. The CDR3 bases are TGTGCCAGGGTCTGGGACAGGGGGCCTTCCAGCAATCAGCCCCAGCATTTT. Amino acids: CARVWDRGPSSNQPQHF.

The count of this clone is one. This chain connects TRBV27 to TRBJ2-1, with D possibly matching TRBD1 (6 bases). This CDR3 is built from 15 residues. In germline, CDR1 is MNHEY, CDR2 SMNVEV (reference sequence). Trimming removed 4 bases at V and 5 bases at J, with 15 bases between. The CDR3: CASSWGTRFNNEQFF. The DNA of the CDR3 is TGTGCCAGCAGTTGGGGGACAAGATTTAACAATGAGCAGTTCTTC.

This chain joins TRBV30 and TRBJ2-1, with a weak D call TRBD2 (5 bases). This CDR3 is built from 14 residues. The V end lost 5 bases, the J end lost 0 bases, and 11 bases lay between the germline ends. Germline CDR1 and CDR2: GTSNPN and SVGIG (reference sequence). CDR3 sequence: CAWSSGNSYNEQFF. CDR3 coding DNA: TGTGCCTGGTCCAGCGGAAACTCCTACAATGAGCAGTTCTTC.

The chain links TRBV9 to TRBJ2-3; 11 bases agree with TRBD2. CDR1 and CDR2 from the germline V gene are SGDLS and YYNGEE. Germline trimming cut 0 bases from V and 4 bases from J; bases unmatched to any gene: 10. The CDR3 has 18 amino acids. The CDR3 sequence: CASSVVPSGRSGADTQYF. CDR3 nucleotide sequence: TGTGCCAGCAGCGTAGTCCCTAGCGGGAGGAGCGGGGCAGATACGCAGTATTTT.

The chain carries TRBV11-2 and TRBJ2-3, with D perhaps TRBD2 (6 bases). Trimming took off 8 bases at V and 0 bases at J, with 12 bases between the two ends. This CDR3 spans 14 amino acids. The germline CDR1 and CDR2 sequences are SGHAT and FQNNGV. The CDR3 coding sequence is TGTGCCAGCGCCGCGGGATCTAGCACAGATACGCAGTATTTT. Protein sequence: CASAAGSSTDTQYF.